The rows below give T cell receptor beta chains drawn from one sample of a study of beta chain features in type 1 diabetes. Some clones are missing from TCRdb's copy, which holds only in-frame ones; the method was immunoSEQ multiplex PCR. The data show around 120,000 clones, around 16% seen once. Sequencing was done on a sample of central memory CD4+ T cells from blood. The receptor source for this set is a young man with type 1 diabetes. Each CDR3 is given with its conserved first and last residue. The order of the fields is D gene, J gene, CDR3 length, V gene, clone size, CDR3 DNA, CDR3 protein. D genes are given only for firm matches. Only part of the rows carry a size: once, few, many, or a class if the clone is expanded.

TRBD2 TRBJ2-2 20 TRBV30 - TGTGCCTGGAGTGTACAGGATTGGCTAGCGGGGGCCACGAACACCGGGGAGCTGTTTTTT CAWSVQDWLAGATNTGELFF
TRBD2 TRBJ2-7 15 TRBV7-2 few TGTGCCAGCAGCTTACGGACTAGCGGCTCCTACGAGCAGTACTTC CASSLRTSGSYEQYF
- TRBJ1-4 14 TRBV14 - TGTGCCAGCAGCCGGCCTGCAACTAATGAAAAACTGTTTTTT CASSRPATNEKLFF
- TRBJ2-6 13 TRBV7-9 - TGTGCCAGCTCGACCTCTGGGGCCAACGTCCTGACTTTC CASSTSGANVLTF
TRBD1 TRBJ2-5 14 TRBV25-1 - TGTGCCAGCAGTGGAACAGGGGGCCCGGAGACCCAGTACTTC CASSGTGGPETQYF
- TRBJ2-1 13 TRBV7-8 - TGTGCCAGCAGCTTAGAACTAAACAATGAGCAGTTCTTC CASSLELNNEQFF
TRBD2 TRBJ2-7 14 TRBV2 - TGTGCCAGCAGAGGAGCGGGAACCAGCCACGAGCAGTACTTC CASRGAGTSHEQYF
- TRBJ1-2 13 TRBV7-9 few TGTGCCAGCAGCTTAGCGCTGGGGGTTGGCTACACCTTC CASSLALGVGYTF
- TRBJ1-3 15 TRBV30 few TGTGCCTGGAGTCAAAGACAGTTATCTGGAAACACCATATATTTT CAWSQRQLSGNTIYF
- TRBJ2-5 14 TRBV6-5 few TGTGCCAGCAGTGAACAACGGGGCTCTGAGACCCAGTACTTC CASSEQRGSETQYF
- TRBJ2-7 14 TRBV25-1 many TGTGCCAGCAGCGAACTGGGCAGCATCTACGAGCAGTACTTC CASSELGSIYEQYF
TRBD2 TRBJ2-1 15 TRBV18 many TGTGCCAGCTCACCTCTAGCGGGAGAGAACAATGAGCAGTTCTTC CASSPLAGENNEQFF
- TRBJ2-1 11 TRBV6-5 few TGTGCCAGCAGTCCCCAAAATGAGCAGTTCTTC CASSPQNEQFF
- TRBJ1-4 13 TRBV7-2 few TGTGCCAGCAGCTTCAACCGGAATGAAAAACTGTTTTTT CASSFNRNEKLFF
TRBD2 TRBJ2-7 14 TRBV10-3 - TGTGCCATCAGTGGGACTAGCTCCGTGTACGAGCAGTACTTC CAISGTSSVYEQYF
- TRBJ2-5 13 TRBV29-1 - TGCAGCGCTCCCGGGACATCAGAAGAGACCCAGTACTTC CSAPGTSEETQYF
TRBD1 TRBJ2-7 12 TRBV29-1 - TGCAGCGTTGTAAGACAGGGCTACGAGCAGTACTTC CSVVRQGYEQYF
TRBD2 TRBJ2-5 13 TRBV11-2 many TGTGCCAGCAGTTCAGGACTAGAAGAGACCCAGTACTTC CASSSGLEETQYF
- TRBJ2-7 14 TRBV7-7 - TGTGCTAGCAGCCCCCAGATCGGTTCCTACGAGCAGTACTTC CASSPQIGSYEQYF
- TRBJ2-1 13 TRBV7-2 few TGTGCCAGCAGCTTAGTACCGGGGAATGAGCAGTTCTTC CASSLVPGNEQFF
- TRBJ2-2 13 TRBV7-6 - TGTGCCAGCAGCTTAGCGCTGTCCGGGGAGCTGTTTTTT CASSLALSGELFF
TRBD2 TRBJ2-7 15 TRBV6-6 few TGTGCCAGCAGTTCGCCTAGCGGGCCCTCCTACGAGCAGTACTTC CASSSPSGPSYEQYF
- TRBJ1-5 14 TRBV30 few TGTGCCTGGAGCGAGGGGGGCGTCTCTCAGCCCCAGCATTTT CAWSEGGVSQPQHF
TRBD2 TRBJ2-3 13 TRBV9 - TGTGCCAGCAGCCCAGGACTAGCGGATACGCAGTATTTT CASSPGLADTQYF
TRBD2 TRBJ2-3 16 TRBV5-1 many TGCGCCAGCAGCTTGGCCTTGGCCAGCGGGGAAGATACGCAGTATTTT CASSLALASGEDTQYF
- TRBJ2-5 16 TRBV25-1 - TGTGCCAGCAGTCCAAGTAGGCGTCCTGAGGTAGAGACCCAGTACTTC CASSPSRRPEVETQYF
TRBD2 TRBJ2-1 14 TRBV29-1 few TGCAGCGTGCGACTAGCGGGAGTCCCAAGTGAGCAGTTCTTC CSVRLAGVPSEQFF
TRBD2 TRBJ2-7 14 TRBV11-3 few TGTGCCAGCAGCCCAGCGGGAGGGCCCAGCGAGCAGTACTTC CASSPAGGPSEQYF
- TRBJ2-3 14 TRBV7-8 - TGTGCCAGCAGCTCCCTGGGAAGCACAGATACGCAGTATTTT CASSSLGSTDTQYF
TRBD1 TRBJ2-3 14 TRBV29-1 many TGCAGCGCCCACCGGGCAGGGGGCCTGGATACGCAGTATTTT CSAHRAGGLDTQYF
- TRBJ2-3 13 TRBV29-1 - TGCAGCGTTGAGGCGCAGGGGTCAGATACGCAGTATTTT CSVEAQGSDTQYF
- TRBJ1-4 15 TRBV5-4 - TGTGCCAGCAGCTTGGCCGGACAAGGTGGGGAAAAACTGTTTTTT CASSLAGQGGEKLFF
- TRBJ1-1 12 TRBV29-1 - TGCAGCTCATGGAAGGGGGGAACTGAAGCTTTCTTT CSSWKGGTEAFF
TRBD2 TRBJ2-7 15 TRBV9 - TGTGCCAGCAGCGTAGCACTAGCGGGAACCTACGAGCAGTACTTC CASSVALAGTYEQYF
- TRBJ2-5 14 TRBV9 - TGTGCCAGCAGCGTGTACGGGTCACAAGAGACCCAGTACTTC CASSVYGSQETQYF
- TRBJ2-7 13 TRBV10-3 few TGTGCCATCAGTGGGAGTAGCTCCTACGAGCAGTACTTC CAISGSSSYEQYF
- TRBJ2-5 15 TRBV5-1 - TGCGCCAGCAGCTTGCCCGACAGATCGCAAGAGACCCAGTACTTC CASSLPDRSQETQYF
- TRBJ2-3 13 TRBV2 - TGTGCCAGATCAGGGGTAGGGCCAGATACGCAGTATTTT CARSGVGPDTQYF
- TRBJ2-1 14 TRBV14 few TGTGCCAGCAGAACCGGGACGAAGGCAAATGAGCAGTTCTTC CASRTGTKANEQFF
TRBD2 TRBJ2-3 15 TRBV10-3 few TGTGCCATCAGTCGTACTAGCGGGACCACAGATACGCAGTATTTT CAISRTSGTTDTQYF
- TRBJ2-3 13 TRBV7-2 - TGTGCCAGCAGCACCGGGTACACAGATACGCAGTATTTT CASSTGYTDTQYF
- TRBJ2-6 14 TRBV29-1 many TGCAGCGTTGTCCAGGGCTCTGGGGCCAACGTCCTGACTTTC CSVVQGSGANVLTF
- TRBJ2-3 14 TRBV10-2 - TGCGCCAGCAGTGACTCCCCTGGTGGAATGGCGCAGTATTTT CASSDSPGGMAQYF
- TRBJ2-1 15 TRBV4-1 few TGCGCCAGCAGCCCCGAGACTCTACCCTACAATGAGCAGTTCTTC CASSPETLPYNEQFF
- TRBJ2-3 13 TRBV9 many TGTGCCAGCAGCGTCATTAGCACAGATACGCAGTATTTT CASSVISTDTQYF
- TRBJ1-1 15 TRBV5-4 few TGTGCCAGCAGCCCAACTAGGACCGGGGGGACTGAAGCTTTCTTT CASSPTRTGGTEAFF
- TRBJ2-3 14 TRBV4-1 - TGCGCCAGCAGCCCTCGGAGCGGTATAGATACGCAGTATTTT CASSPRSGIDTQYF
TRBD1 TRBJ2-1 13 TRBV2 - TGTGCCAGCTCCGGACAGGCCTACAATGAGCAGTTCTTC CASSGQAYNEQFF
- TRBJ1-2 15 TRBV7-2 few TGTGCCAGCAGCTTGTCTACAGGGAGTTTCTATGGCTACACCTTC CASSLSTGSFYGYTF
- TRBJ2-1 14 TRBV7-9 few TGTGCCAGCAGCCCTAGCACGGCTTACAATGAGCAGTTCTTC CASSPSTAYNEQFF
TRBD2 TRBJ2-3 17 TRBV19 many TGTGCCAGTAGTATAGCTTCCGGGACTAGCGCAAGGGATACGCAGTATTTT CASSIASGTSARDTQYF
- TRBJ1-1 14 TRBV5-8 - TGTGCCAGCAGCCAACGTTGGGGAGCATATGGAGCTTTCTTT CASSQRWGAYGAFF
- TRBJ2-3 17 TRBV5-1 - TGCGCCAGCAGCGTCCCTACGGGCGGAGGGAGCACAGATACGCAGTATTTT CASSVPTGGGSTDTQYF
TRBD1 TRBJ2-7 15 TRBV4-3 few TGCGCCAGCAGCCGCGGCACAGGGGACGTGGACGAGCAGTACTTC CASSRGTGDVDEQYF
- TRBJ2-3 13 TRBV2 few TGTGCCACCGACCGAGATATCACAGATACGCAGTATTTT CATDRDITDTQYF
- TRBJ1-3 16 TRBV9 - TGTGCCAGCAGCGTAAGCCCGACGGCGCCTGGAAACACCATATATTTT CASSVSPTAPGNTIYF